This T cell receptor (beta chain) was sequenced for a study of blood T cell repertoires in COVID-19. Study in general: There were acute and convalescent COVID-19 samples, and they came from the United States, Italy and Spain. T cells, B-cell-depleted T cells, or PBMCs supplied cDNA or gDNA.

This clone was recorded a few times. Germline assignment: CDR1 LGHDT and CDR2 YNNKEL (reference sequence). This CDR3 is 15 amino acids long. Trimming removed 4 bases from V and 6 bases from J; junction bases left unmatched: 7. In the original workflow: Estimates of nucleated cell counts were drawn from the amplification of reference gene primers. The protocol was immunoSEQ multiplex PCR, while the TCRdb copy is restricted to in-frame clones and leaves out a portion. The D gene and trimming were derived from the DNA, and the V and J assignments and clone size from that table. The sample shows fewer than 150,000 clones, approximately 86% of them seen only once.

V is TRBV3-1 (or the pseudogene TRBV3-2) and J is TRBJ1-5; TRBD1 matches 9 bases. Sequenced input: peripheral blood. The source of this sequence is a human donor in a cohort sampled during active COVID-19. Written as DNA, the CDR3 is TGTGCCAGCAGCCGGTCGACAGGGGGGCCTCAGCCCCAGCATTTT. This sequence encodes CASSRSTGGPQPQHF.